The 24 T cell receptor beta chains listed next were all sequenced from one sample in a study of T cell clones after liver transplantation. Sequenced by immunoSEQ multiplex PCR; TCRdb stores in-frame clones only, minus some. The repertoire holds around 20,000 clones, with 80% to 90% as singletons. The sequences come from CD8+ T cells from blood, collected roughly 3.5 years after liver transplant. These receptors all come from a human patient who received a liver transplant. Certain T cells may be donor cells from the graft.

This chain links TRBV7-9 with TRBJ2-7; D is undetermined. This CDR3 is built from 14 residues. Germline loops: CDR1 SEHNR, CDR2 FQNEAQ (reference sequence). Trimming stripped 4 bases from V and 0 bases from J, with 10 bases between. The CDR3 DNA is TGTGCCAGCAGCTCCTGGCAGGCCTCCTACGAGCAGTACTTC. Its protein product is CASSSWQASYEQYF.

The table lists this clone with a few counts. The J gene is TRBJ2-3, the V gene TRBV5-6, with TRBD1 identical over 8 bases. V lost 2 bases and J lost 4; bases outside the gene matches: 6. CDR1 and CDR2 from the germline V gene are SGHDT and YYEEEE. The CDR3 has 15 amino acids. In DNA, the CDR3 is TGTGCCAGCAGCTTAAGGACAGGGTTTCCAGATACGCAGTATTTT. Its translation is CASSLRTGFPDTQYF.

This clone was observed a handful of times. The chain has TRBV19 and TRBJ2-7; TRBD1 agrees at 9 bases. The CDR3 spans 14 residues. Trimming cost V 3 bases and J 3 bases; bases outside gene matches: 3. From germline, CDR1 is LNHDA and CDR2 SQIVND (reference sequence). The CDR3 DNA sequence: TGTGCCAGTAGTATGACAGGGGGGATCTACGAGCAGTACTTC. Translated: CASSMTGGIYEQYF.

The CDR3 DNA follows: TGTGCCAGCAGTCCCCTAGGGGGGGCTGGTACTGAAGCTTTCTTT. Protein: CASSPLGGAGTEAFF. The chain has TRBV27 and TRBJ1-1, with a weak D call TRBD1 (6 bases). Germline V gene lookup returns CDR1 MNHEY and CDR2 SMNVEV (reference sequence). Trimming took 5 bases from V and 5 from J, leaving 18 bases between them. The CDR3 covers 15 residues.

The gene calls are TRBV10-3 and TRBJ2-1; a weak D match, TRBD1 (7 bases). Per the germline V gene, CDR1 is ENHRY and CDR2 is SYGVKD. The CDR3 is 17 amino acids. Trimming removed 0 bases from V and 7 bases from J, with 19 bases in between. CDR3 amino acids: CAISESVAGGSRNEQFF. In DNA form, the CDR3 reads TGTGCCATCAGTGAGTCGGTAGCAGGGGGGTCAAGGAATGAGCAGTTCTTC.

This chain connects TRBV18 to TRBJ2-2; a weak D match, TRBD2 (5 bases). This CDR3 has 17 residues. With 1 base removed from V and 0 bases from J, the gap between germline ends came to 12 bases. Germline CDR1 and CDR2: KGHSH and LQKENI. The CDR3 DNA sequence: TGTGCCAGCTCACCACAAGCGGACCCCACGAACACCGGGGAGCTGTTTTTT. Its translation: CASSPQADPTNTGELFF.

The chain links TRBV7-9 to TRBJ2-5, with 9 bases identical to TRBD1. This CDR3 region has 15 residues. Trimming cost V 3 bases and J 4 bases; bases outside gene matches: 6. In germline, CDR1 is SEHNR, CDR2 FQNEAQ (reference sequence). CDR3 nucleotides: TGTGCCAGCAGCTTCCTACAGGGGGCTCGAGAGACCCAGTACTTC. It codes for CASSFLQGARETQYF.

The chain uses TRBV7-9 and TRBJ1-1; D is ambiguous. The ends were cut back, 5 bases at V and 2 bases at J, with 18 bases in the middle. Germline V gives CDR1 SEHNR, CDR2 FQNEAQ (reference sequence). This CDR3 region has 16 residues. CDR3 residues: CASSPPLAAVNTEAFF. The CDR3, as DNA: TGTGCCAGCAGCCCACCCCTCGCAGCGGTCAACACTGAAGCTTTCTTT.

J is TRBJ2-2 and V is TRBV7-9; TRBD2 agrees at 8 bases. Looked up from germline, CDR1 is SEHNR and CDR2 is FQNEAQ (reference sequence). V trimming: 4 bases; J trimming: 2 bases; junction bases outside the gene matches: 3. The CDR3 length is 15 residues. DNA of the CDR3: TGTGCCAGCAGCTCCGGGAGGGCCAACACCGGGGAGCTGTTTTTT. This codes for CASSSGRANTGELFF.

This clone appeared a few times. The chain is built from TRBV9 and TRBJ2-7; 10 bases map to TRBD2. The CDR3 is 13 amino acids. The trim removed 3 bases at V and 4 bases at J, leaving 1 base unmatched. Germline CDR1 reads SGDLS; CDR2 reads YYNGEE. The CDR3 DNA sequence: TGTGCCAGCAGCGCGGGACTAGCGTACGAGCAGTACTTC. Translated: CASSAGLAYEQYF.

Sample share makes this clone medium-sized. The rearrangement links TRBV5-1 to TRBJ2-7; D is unclear. V was cut by 0 bases and J by 2 bases, with 6 bases left in between. Germline V CDR1 and CDR2: SGHRS, YFSETQ. This CDR3 comprises 13 residues. CDR3 protein: CASSLDGPYEQYF. CDR3 DNA sequence: TGCGCCAGCAGCTTGGACGGACCCTACGAGCAGTACTTC.

The genes are TRBV9 and TRBJ2-1; 7 bases line up with TRBD1. The V segment lost 3 bases and the J segment 4 bases; nucleotides outside the gene matches: 10. This CDR3 has 16 amino acids. In germline, CDR1 is SGDLS, CDR2 YYNGEE. CDR3 loop: CASSARGQETYNEQFF. In nucleotides, the CDR3 is TGTGCCAGCAGCGCGAGAGGACAGGAGACATACAATGAGCAGTTCTTC. Looking up the rest from reference TRBV9 and TRBJ2-1 gives the full variable domain: DSGVTQTPKHLITATGQRVTLRCSPRSGDLSVYWYQQSLDQGLQFLIQYYNGEERAKGNILERFSAQQFPDLHSELNLSSLELGDSALYFCASSARGQETYNEQFFGPGTRLTVL.

The V call is TRBV7-9, the J call TRBJ2-1; 13 nucleotides line up with TRBD2. The V gene's germline CDR1 is SEHNR and CDR2 FQNEAQ (reference sequence). This CDR3 is 16 amino acids long. With V trimmed by 5 bases and J by 8 bases, 9 bases remained unmatched. The CDR3 loop reads CASSPVLAGGRDEQFF. CDR3 nucleotide sequence: TGTGCCAGCAGCCCCGTACTAGCGGGAGGGCGGGATGAGCAGTTCTTC.

The genes are TRBV10-3 and TRBJ2-3; 7 nucleotides match TRBD1. The V segment lost 7 bases and the J segment 1 base; nucleotides outside the gene matches: 11. Germline CDR1 is ENHRY and CDR2 is SYGVKD. The CDR3 is 16 residues long. The CDR3 protein is CAIKRDSRIRTDTQYF. The CDR3 DNA follows: TGTGCCATCAAACGGGACAGTAGGATCCGCACAGATACGCAGTATTTT.

The chain carries TRBV9 and TRBJ2-7; D might be TRBD1 (5 bases). This CDR3 has 16 residues. Deletions cut 1 base from V and 7 bases from J, with 21 bases between. CDR1 and CDR2 (germline): SGDLS, YYNGEE. This CDR3 reads CASSVTRAGIAREQYF. The DNA of the CDR3 is TGTGCCAGCAGCGTAACTCGAGCAGGGATCGCCCGGGAGCAGTACTTC. The entire variable domain, with the rest obtained from reference TRBV9 and TRBJ2-7, is as follows: DSGVTQTPKHLITATGQRVTLRCSPRSGDLSVYWYQQSLDQGLQFLIQYYNGEERAKGNILERFSAQQFPDLHSELNLSSLELGDSALYFCASSVTRAGIAREQYFGPGTRLTVT.

The chain recombines TRBV5-1 with TRBJ1-2; D is uncertain. Looked up from germline, CDR1 is SGHRS and CDR2 is YFSETQ. Trimming took 4 bases from V and 8 from J, leaving 15 bases between them. The CDR3 runs to 13 residues. CDR3 sequence (DNA): TGCGCCAGCAGCCCGGGAAAGGGTTGGGGCTACACCTTC. Translated: CASSPGKGWGYTF.

The chain carries TRBV6-5 and TRBJ2-3; tentatively, D is TRBD1 (6 bases). Germline V gives CDR1 MNHEY, CDR2 SVGAGI. Trimming stripped 2 bases from V and 3 bases from J, with 12 bases between. The CDR3 runs to 15 residues. The chain's CDR3 is CASSYTGSPTDTQYF. For the CDR3, the DNA is TGTGCCAGCAGTTACACAGGGAGTCCGACAGATACGCAGTATTTT.

The J gene is TRBJ1-5, the V gene TRBV30; D unresolved. Germline V gene lookup returns CDR1 GTSNPN and CDR2 SVGIG (reference sequence). The CDR3 covers 11 residues. V lost 0 bases and J 7 bases, leaving 4 bases between the germline ends. CDR3 coding DNA: TGTGCCTGGAGTGTCGACCAGCCCCAGCATTTT. Encoded protein: CAWSVDQPQHF.

The chain couples TRBV14 to TRBJ2-7; 9 bases fit TRBD1. The CDR3 is 14 residues long. Germline V gene data show CDR1 as SGHDN and CDR2 as FVKESK. The V gene end was trimmed by 4 bases and the J gene end by 5 bases; junction bases not matched to a gene: 6. The CDR3 is CASSLPGQGDEQYF. CDR3 in DNA: TGTGCCAGCAGCCTCCCGGGACAGGGCGACGAGCAGTACTTC.

The rearrangement uses TRBV6-1 and TRBJ2-7; weak D call: TRBD2 (6 bases). The CDR3 has 14 residues. Trimming removed 7 bases at V and 0 bases at J, with 13 bases between. Per the germline V gene, CDR1 is MNHNS and CDR2 is SASEGT. The CDR3 nucleotides are TGTGCCAGCATCGACGGGGGAAGCTCCTACGAGCAGTACTTC. The encoded protein is CASIDGGSSYEQYF.

This CDR3 is CASTGLNTEAFF. The CDR3 DNA reads as TGTGCCAGCACAGGGCTGAACACTGAAGCTTTCTTT. The genes are TRBV2 and TRBJ1-1, with D maybe TRBD1 (5 bases). CDR1 is SNHLY, CDR2 FYNNEI, per germline. V gave up 7 bases and J gave up 0 bases, with 6 bases separating them. The CDR3 length is 12 residues.

V gene TRBV7-9 combines with J gene TRBJ1-2; D may be TRBD1 (6 bases). The germline CDR1 and CDR2 sequences are SEHNR and FQNEAQ (reference sequence). V dropped 8 bases and J dropped 1 base, with 11 bases sitting between them. This CDR3 contains 13 residues. CDR3 DNA: TGTGCCAGCGGGCAGGGGATTAACTATGGCTACACCTTC. This codes for CASGQGINYGYTF. Combining the CDR3 with reference TRBV7-9 and TRBJ1-2 gives the whole variable domain DTGVSQNPRHKITKRGQNVTFRCDPISEHNRLYWYRQTLGQGPEFLTYFQNEAQLEKSRLLSDRFSAERPKGSFSTLEIQRTEQGDSAMYLCASGQGINYGYTFGSGTRLTVV.

The J gene is TRBJ1-4, the V gene TRBV7-6, with 7 bases aligning to TRBD1. The germline V gene encodes CDR1 SGHVS and CDR2 FNYEAQ. The CDR3 contains 16 residues. The J segment lost 7 bases and the V segment lost 5 bases, leaving 13 bases of the junction unmatched. The CDR3 nucleotides are TGTGCCAGCAGCGCAACTACAGGGGATTATGGTGAAAAACTGTTTTTT. This translates into CASSATTGDYGEKLFF.

This clone appeared a single time. This chain links TRBV21-1 with TRBJ2-5; TRBD1, the D gene given by the table, was not confirmed from the DNA. TRBV21-1 constitutes a pseudogene. The CDR3 extends over 16 amino acids. The CDR3 here is CASSKEGRAPQETQYF. In nucleotides, the CDR3 is TGTGCCAGCAGCAAAGAGGGCAGGGCCCCTCAAGAGACCCAGTACTTC.